This T cell receptor beta chain came from a study of beta chain features in type 1 diabetes. The CDR3 runs to 16 residues. Germline V gene data show CDR1 as LGHNA and CDR2 as YSLEER. After removal of 2 bases from V and 0 bases from J, the junction contained 5 bases not matched to a gene. Notes on the study in general: Type 1 diabetes patients had fewer VDJ junction insertions and more deletions. Type 1 diabetes patients had TCRB CDR3s that were shorter (moderately but significantly so) in all four CD4+ subsets. Shorter templates might be favored by PCR, equally in patients and controls. For patients, the naive, central memory and Treg TCRB repertoires appeared more alike than for healthy donors.

To note about this clone: What it binds is unknown.

Expressed TCRB transcripts got sequenced, as all isolated RNA was reverse transcribed. TCRdb keeps only in-frame clones here, not all; method: immunoSEQ multiplex PCR. The sample has a few hundred thousand clones, 10% to 15% seen once; the top ten hold 0.0095% to 0.012%. The TCR comes from a woman younger than 30 with type 1 diabetes. Specimen: naive CD4+ T cells from blood. This chain connects TRBV4-3 to TRBJ2-3, with 7 bases that match TRBD2. The CDR3 region is CASSQNGGESTDTQYF. CDR3 DNA sequence: TGCGCCAGCAGCCAAAATGGGGGGGAGAGCACAGATACGCAGTATTTT.